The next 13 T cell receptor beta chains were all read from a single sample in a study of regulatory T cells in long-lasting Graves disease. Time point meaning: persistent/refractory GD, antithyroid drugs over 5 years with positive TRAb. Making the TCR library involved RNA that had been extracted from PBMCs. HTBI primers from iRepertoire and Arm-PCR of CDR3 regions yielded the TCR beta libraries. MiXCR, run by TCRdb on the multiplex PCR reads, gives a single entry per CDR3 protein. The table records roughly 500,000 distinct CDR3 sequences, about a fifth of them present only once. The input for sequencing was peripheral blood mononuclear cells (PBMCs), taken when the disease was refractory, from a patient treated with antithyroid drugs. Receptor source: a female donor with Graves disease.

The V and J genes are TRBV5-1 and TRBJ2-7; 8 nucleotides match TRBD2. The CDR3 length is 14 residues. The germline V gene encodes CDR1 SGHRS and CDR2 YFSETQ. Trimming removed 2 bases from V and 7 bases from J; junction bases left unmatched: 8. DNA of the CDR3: TGCGCCAGCAGCTTCGGGACTAGTCAGTGGGAGCAGTACTTC. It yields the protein CASSFGTSQWEQYF.

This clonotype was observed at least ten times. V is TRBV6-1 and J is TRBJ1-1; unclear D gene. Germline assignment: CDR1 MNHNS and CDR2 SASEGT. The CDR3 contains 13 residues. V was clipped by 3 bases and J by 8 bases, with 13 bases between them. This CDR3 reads CASSDFGVEEAFF. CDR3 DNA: TGTGCCAGCAGTGATTTTGGAGTAGAAGAAGCTTTCTTT.

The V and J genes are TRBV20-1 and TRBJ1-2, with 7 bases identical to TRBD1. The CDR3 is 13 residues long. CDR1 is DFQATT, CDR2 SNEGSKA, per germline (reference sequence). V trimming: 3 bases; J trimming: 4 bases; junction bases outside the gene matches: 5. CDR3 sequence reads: CSASNRDSYGYTF. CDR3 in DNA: TGCAGTGCTAGTAACCGGGACAGCTATGGCTACACCTTC.

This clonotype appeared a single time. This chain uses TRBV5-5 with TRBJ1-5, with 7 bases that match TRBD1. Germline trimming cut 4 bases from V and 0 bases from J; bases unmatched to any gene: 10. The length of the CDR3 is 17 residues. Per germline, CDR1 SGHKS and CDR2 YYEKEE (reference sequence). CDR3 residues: CASSPYPGQNSNQPQHF. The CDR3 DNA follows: TGTGCCAGCAGCCCGTATCCGGGACAGAATAGCAATCAGCCCCAGCATTTT.

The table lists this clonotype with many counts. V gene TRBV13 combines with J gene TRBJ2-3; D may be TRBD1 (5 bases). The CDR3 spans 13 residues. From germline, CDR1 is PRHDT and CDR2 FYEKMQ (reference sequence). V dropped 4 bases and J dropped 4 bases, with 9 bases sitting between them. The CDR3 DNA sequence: TGTGCCAGCAGCTCTGACAGAGCAGATACGCAGTATTTT. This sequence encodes CASSSDRADTQYF.

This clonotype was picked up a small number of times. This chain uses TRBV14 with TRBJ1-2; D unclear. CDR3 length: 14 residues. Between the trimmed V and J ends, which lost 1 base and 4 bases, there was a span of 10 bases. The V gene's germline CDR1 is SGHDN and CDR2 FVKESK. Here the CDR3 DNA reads TGTGCCAGCAGCCAAGGGGCGGGAAGCTATGGCTACACCTTC. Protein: CASSQGAGSYGYTF.

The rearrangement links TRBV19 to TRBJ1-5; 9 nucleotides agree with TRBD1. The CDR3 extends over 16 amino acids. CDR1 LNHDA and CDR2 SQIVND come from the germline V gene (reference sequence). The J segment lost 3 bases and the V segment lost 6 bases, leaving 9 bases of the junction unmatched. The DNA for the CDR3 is TGTGCCAGTAGCTTTCAGACAGGGGGATTCAATCAGCCCCAGCATTTT. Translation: CASSFQTGGFNQPQHF.

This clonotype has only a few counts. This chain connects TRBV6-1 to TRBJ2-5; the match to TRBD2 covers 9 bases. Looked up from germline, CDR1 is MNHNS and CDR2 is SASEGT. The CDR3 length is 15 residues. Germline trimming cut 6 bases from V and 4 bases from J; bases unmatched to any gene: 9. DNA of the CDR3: TGTGCCAGCAGGGGACTAGCTCAAAACTTAGAGACCCAGTACTTC. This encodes CASRGLAQNLETQYF.

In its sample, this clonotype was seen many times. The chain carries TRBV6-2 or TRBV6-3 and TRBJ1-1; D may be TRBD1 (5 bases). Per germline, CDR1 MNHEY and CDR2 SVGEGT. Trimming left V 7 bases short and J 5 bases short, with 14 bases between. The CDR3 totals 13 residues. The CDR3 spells CASNPRVETEAFF. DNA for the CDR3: TGTGCCAGCAACCCCAGGGTTGAGACTGAAGCTTTCTTT.

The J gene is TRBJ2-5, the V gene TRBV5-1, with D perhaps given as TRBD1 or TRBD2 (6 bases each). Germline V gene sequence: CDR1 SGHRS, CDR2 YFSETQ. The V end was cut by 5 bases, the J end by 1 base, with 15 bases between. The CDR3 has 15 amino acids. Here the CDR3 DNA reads TGCGCCAGCAGACCGGGGGCAGGGGCCCAAGAGACCCAGTACTTC. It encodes CASRPGAGAQETQYF. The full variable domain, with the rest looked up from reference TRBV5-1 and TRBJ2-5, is KAGVTQTPRYLIKTRGQQVTLSCSPISGHRSVSWYQQTPGQGLQFLFEYFSETQRNKGNFPGRFSGRQFSNSRSEMNVSTLELGDSALYLCASRPGAGAQETQYFGPGTRLLVL.

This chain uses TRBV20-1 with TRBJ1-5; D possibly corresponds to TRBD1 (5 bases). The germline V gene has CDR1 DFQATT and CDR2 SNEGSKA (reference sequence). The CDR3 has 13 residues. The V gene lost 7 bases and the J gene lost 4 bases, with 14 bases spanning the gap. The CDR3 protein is CSVQGEGNQPQHF. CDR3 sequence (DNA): TGCAGTGTTCAAGGGGAGGGGAATCAGCCCCAGCATTTT.

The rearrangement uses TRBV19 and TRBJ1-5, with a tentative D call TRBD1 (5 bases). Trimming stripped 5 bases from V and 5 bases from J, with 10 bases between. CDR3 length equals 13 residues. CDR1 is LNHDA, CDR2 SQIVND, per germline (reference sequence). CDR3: CASSWGVDQPQHF. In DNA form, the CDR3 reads TGTGCCAGTAGTTGGGGGGTAGATCAGCCCCAGCATTTT.

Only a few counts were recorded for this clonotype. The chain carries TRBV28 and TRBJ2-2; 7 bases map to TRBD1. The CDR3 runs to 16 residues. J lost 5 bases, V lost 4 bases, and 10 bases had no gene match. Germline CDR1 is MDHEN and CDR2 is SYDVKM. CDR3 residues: CASSWLGTVMTGELFF. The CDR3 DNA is TGTGCCAGCAGTTGGCTAGGGACAGTCATGACCGGGGAGCTGTTTTTT.